Here is one TCR beta chain with its context. The antigen remains unidentified. The V end was cut by 0 bases, the J end by 1 base, with 9 bases between. The CDR3 is 15 residues long. Germline CDR1 and CDR2: SGHDT and YYEEEE. Primers: 60 Vbeta forward and 13 Jbeta reverse. Clones were read by immunoSEQ multiplex PCR, and TCRdb kept only the in-frame ones, dropping some. Of over 150,000 clones listed, 68% are singletons. The data originate from a study of cytomegalovirus exposure and HLA in healthy donors. General observations from the study: Serostatus for CMV was the only available immune exposure information.

The chain employs TRBV5-6 and TRBJ2-3; maybe TRBD1 (6 bases). The specimen was PBMCs. This TCR derives from a woman aged 40-49 years in good health and CMV-seropositive. In DNA, the CDR3 is TGTGCCAGCAGCTTGGCACAGGGTGGCACAGATACGCAGTATTTT. This translates into CASSLAQGGTDTQYF.